These 32 T cell receptor beta chains originate from one sample sequenced in a study of blood T cell repertoires in COVID-19 (dated by TCRdb to 2019 to 2021). Libraries were constructed by the immunoSEQ multiplex PCR assay. The source is immuneACCESS, and TCRdb retained only in-frame sequences with V and J called. Part of the clones is not carried over; for the studies checked, unresolved V genes explain less than half of this, and the remainder is unexplained. Counted in this sample were some 210,000 clones; roughly 89% of them appeared once. 5.5% to 6.5% of the sample belongs to the ten largest clones. The sample taken for sequencing was peripheral blood. Every receptor here comes from a man in his sixties who had recovered from COVID-19.

The chain employs TRBV5-1 and TRBJ2-3; possible D gene TRBD2, 6 bases. CDR3 length: 15 residues. The germline V gene has CDR1 SGHRS and CDR2 YFSETQ. The V gene lost 4 bases and the J gene lost 1 base, with 13 bases spanning the gap. CDR3 DNA: TGCGCCAGCAGCCCCTTCCCTAGCGGCACAGATACGCAGTATTTT. This gives the protein CASSPFPSGTDTQYF.

This chain connects TRBV19 to TRBJ1-1; D not resolved. CDR1 and CDR2 (germline): LNHDA, SQIVND (reference sequence). The CDR3 totals 15 residues. V shed 7 bases and J shed 4 bases, with 19 bases lying between them. Here the CDR3 reads CASTPRRGLFTEAFF. Written as DNA, the CDR3 is TGTGCCAGTACCCCTCGACGAGGGCTGTTCACTGAAGCTTTCTTT.

The chain uses TRBV27 and TRBJ2-4, with a weak D call TRBD2 (6 bases). This CDR3 comprises 19 residues. Trimming stripped 6 bases from V and 0 bases from J, with 24 bases between. Per germline, CDR1 MNHEY and CDR2 SMNVEV (reference sequence). The CDR3 here is CASRPRGPTLAIAKNIQYF. The CDR3 region has the DNA TGTGCCAGCAGACCAAGGGGCCCTACCCTAGCGATAGCCAAAAACATTCAGTACTTC.

This chain's CDR3 is CASSLLYKNTEAFF. Written as DNA, the CDR3 is TGTGCCAGCAGCTTACTTTACAAGAACACTGAAGCTTTCTTT. This chain connects TRBV7-3 to TRBJ1-1; D unresolved. CDR3 length: 14 residues. Trimming shortened V by 2 bases and J by 1 base, and 8 bases separated the two germline ends. CDR1 SGHTA and CDR2 FQGTGA come from the germline V gene.

J is TRBJ2-2 and V is TRBV5-4; D is perhaps TRBD2 (6 bases). The V gene's germline CDR1 is SGHNT and CDR2 YYREEE (reference sequence). The ends were cut back, 4 bases at V and 3 bases at J, with 13 bases in the middle. This CDR3 region has 15 residues. The CDR3 DNA reads as TGTGCCAGCAGCCCTGGAGGGTTGGACACCGGGGAGCTGTTTTTT. This gives the protein CASSPGGLDTGELFF.

The rearrangement joins TRBV5-1 to TRBJ1-1; 9 bases align to TRBD1. Per the germline V gene, CDR1 is SGHRS and CDR2 is YFSETQ. Trimming removed 4 bases from V and 3 bases from J; junction bases left unmatched: 10. This CDR3 is built from 16 residues. This CDR3 reads CASSLVDRGFYTEAFF. The CDR3 DNA is TGCGCCAGCAGCCTAGTGGACAGGGGATTTTACACTGAAGCTTTCTTT.

The chain recombines TRBV5-1 with TRBJ2-4; a weak D match, TRBD2 (5 bases). The germline V gene encodes CDR1 SGHRS and CDR2 YFSETQ. V was pared by 5 bases and J by 6 bases, with 18 bases between. The CDR3 is made up of 15 amino acids. CDR3 DNA: TGCGCCAGCAGTCTGGAAGAGGGCAGTAGAAACATTCAGTACTTC. Translated: CASSLEEGSRNIQYF.

V is TRBV19 and J is TRBJ2-2; a possible D gene is TRBD1 (5 bases). V lost 4 bases and J lost 0, with 15 bases in between. Germline CDR1 and CDR2: LNHDA and SQIVND (reference sequence). The CDR3 is 17 amino acids. The CDR3 protein is CASSSARTPANTGELFF. For the CDR3, the DNA is TGTGCCAGTAGTAGTGCCAGGACACCGGCGAACACCGGGGAGCTGTTTTTT.

The chain is built from TRBV5-1 and TRBJ2-2; TRBD2 matches at 10 bases. This CDR3 is built from 15 residues. The junction had 4 bases not matched to a gene; V was cut back by 2 bases and J by 6 bases. From germline, CDR1 is SGHRS and CDR2 YFSETQ. The CDR3 bases are TGCGCCAGCAGCTTAGCAGCGGGGGGGCCCGGGGAGCTGTTTTTT. Protein sequence: CASSLAAGGPGELFF.

The chain is built from TRBV7-9 and TRBJ1-5, with D possibly matching TRBD1 (6 bases). V lost 6 bases, J lost 6 bases, and 12 bases lay in between. The CDR3 has 13 residues. Germline CDR1 is SEHNR and CDR2 is FQNEAQ (reference sequence). The CDR3 sequence: CASSQGSGQPQHF. CDR3 nucleotides: TGTGCCAGCAGTCAGGGGTCGGGTCAGCCCCAGCATTTT.

The rearrangement uses TRBV4-2 and TRBJ2-3; 10 bases match TRBD2. Germline V gene data show CDR1 as LGHNA and CDR2 as YNFKEQ. Trimming cost V 0 bases and J 2 bases; bases outside gene matches: 5. The CDR3 is 17 amino acids. The DNA for the CDR3 is TGTGCCAGCAGCCAAGAGAGTAGCGGGGGGCCCACAGATACGCAGTATTTT. Translation: CASSQESSGGPTDTQYF.

This chain uses TRBV5-1 with TRBJ2-1, with D perhaps TRBD1 (5 bases). The V and J ends lost 4 bases and 8 bases respectively, with 16 bases between them. This CDR3 contains 14 residues. CDR1 and CDR2 from the germline V gene are SGHRS and YFSETQ. The CDR3 DNA follows: TGCGCCAGCAGCCAGGAAGCAGGGCTACATGAGCAGTTCTTC. It yields the protein CASSQEAGLHEQFF.

This clone was seen a single time. The V and J genes are TRBV2 and TRBJ1-2; D may be TRBD1 (6 bases). Trimming cost V 7 bases and J 4 bases, with 10 bases left between them. The CDR3 spans 12 residues. Germline V gene sequence: CDR1 SNHLY, CDR2 FYNNEI. CDR3 residues: CASKVGAYGYTF. CDR3 coding DNA: TGTGCCAGCAAGGTGGGGGCCTATGGCTACACCTTC. Together with reference TRBV2 and TRBJ1-2, the CDR3 gives the full variable domain: EPEVTQTPSHQVTQMGQEVILRCVPISNHLYFYWYRQILGQKVEFLVSFYNNEISEKSEIFDDQFSVERPDGSNFTLKIRSTKLEDSAMYFCASKVGAYGYTFGSGTRLTVV.

This chain links TRBV6-6 with TRBJ2-7; 8 bases fit TRBD1. CDR1 and CDR2 (germline): MNHNY, SVGAGI (reference sequence). This CDR3 contains 15 residues. V shed 5 bases, J shed 4 bases, and the junction held 10 bases outside the gene matches. CDR3 nucleotide sequence: TGTGCCAGCAGTGCCCCGGACAGGGTTGGGTACGAGCAGTACTTC. This encodes CASSAPDRVGYEQYF.

The rearrangement uses TRBV27 and TRBJ2-2; D is ambiguous. Germline loops: CDR1 MNHEY, CDR2 SMNVEV (reference sequence). V was clipped by 8 bases and J by 6 bases, with 13 bases between them. The CDR3 runs to 13 residues. The CDR3, as DNA: TGTGCCAGCTCCGACCTAGTCCCCGGGGAGCTGTTTTTT. Protein sequence: CASSDLVPGELFF.

The chain recombines TRBV5-1 with TRBJ2-7, with 9 bases matching TRBD2. Trimming cost V 5 bases and J 2 bases; bases outside gene matches: 5. The germline V gene encodes CDR1 SGHRS and CDR2 YFSETQ. The CDR3 totals 14 residues. In DNA, the CDR3 is TGCGCCAGCAGACTGGGACTAGCCGCCTACGAGCAGTACTTC. Its protein product is CASRLGLAAYEQYF.

The chain combines TRBV7-6 with TRBJ2-3; 11 positions match TRBD2. This CDR3 spans 15 amino acids. With V trimmed by 5 bases and J by 7 bases, 8 bases remained unmatched. Per germline, CDR1 SGHVS and CDR2 FNYEAQ. The CDR3 sequence: CASSPGLAGGHTQYF. The DNA of the CDR3 is TGTGCCAGCAGCCCCGGGCTAGCGGGGGGCCATACGCAGTATTTT.

This chain links TRBV5-5 with TRBJ1-6; D possibly corresponds to TRBD1 (5 bases). This CDR3 comprises 14 residues. The V gene lost 0 bases and the J gene lost 11 bases, with 12 bases spanning the gap. Germline V lookup: CDR1 SGHKS, CDR2 YYEKEE (reference sequence). The CDR3: CASSLGTDKTPLHF. CDR3 DNA: TGTGCCAGCAGCTTGGGAACGGACAAGACACCCCTCCACTTT.

The chain uses TRBV6-2 or TRBV6-3 and TRBJ2-7; 10 bases match TRBD1. The CDR3 covers 14 residues. Germline V gene sequence: CDR1 MNHEY, CDR2 SVGEGT. V shed 6 bases and J 4 bases; nucleotides not matched to a gene: 6. CDR3 nucleotides: TGTGCCAGCAGCCGCCCGGGACAGGGGTACGAGCAGTACTTC. Translated, it gives CASSRPGQGYEQYF.

This clone occurred once. J is TRBJ2-1 and V is TRBV28; 15 bases match TRBD2. CDR3 length: 14 residues. Looked up from germline, CDR1 is MDHEN and CDR2 is SYDVKM. The trim removed 8 bases at V and 8 bases at J, leaving 4 bases unmatched. CDR3 DNA: TGTGCCAGCGCCCGGACTAGCGGGAGGGATGAGCAGTTCTTC. Its translation: CASARTSGRDEQFF.

CDR3 sequence reads: CASSLNGKNYGYTF. CDR3 nucleotide sequence: TGTGCCAGCTCACTAAACGGGAAAAACTATGGCTACACCTTC. This chain joins TRBV18 and TRBJ1-2; D is unclear. Germline V gives CDR1 KGHSH, CDR2 LQKENI. This CDR3 spans 14 amino acids. With 4 bases removed from V and 2 bases from J, the gap between germline ends came to 11 bases.

The chain joins TRBV3-1 (or the pseudogene TRBV3-2) to TRBJ1-2; TRBD1 might be the D (5 bases). The CDR3 loop spans 13 amino acids. Germline V lookup: CDR1 LGHDT, CDR2 YNNKEL (reference sequence). V gave up 2 bases and J gave up 2 bases, with 6 bases separating them. CDR3 loop: CASSQQGNYGYTF. CDR3 nucleotides: TGTGCCAGCAGCCAACAGGGCAACTATGGCTACACCTTC.

The rearrangement joins TRBV24-1 to TRBJ2-1; D remains ambiguous. CDR3 length: 17 amino acids. Germline assignment: CDR1 KGHDR and CDR2 SFDVKD. V was shortened by 3 bases and J by 0 bases, with 14 bases between the two germline ends. For the CDR3, the DNA is TGTGCCACCAGTGATCTCCCCCGAGGAGACTCCTACAATGAGCAGTTCTTC. Translated: CATSDLPRGDSYNEQFF.

This chain uses TRBV5-1 with TRBJ2-1; D perhaps matches TRBD2 (7 bases). V lost 4 bases and J lost 0, with 11 bases in between. Looked up from germline, CDR1 is SGHRS and CDR2 is YFSETQ. The CDR3 extends over 15 amino acids. CDR3 bases: TGCGCCAGCAGCACCGGGGGGCTCTCCTACAATGAGCAGTTCTTC. Residues: CASSTGGLSYNEQFF. Combining the CDR3 with reference TRBV5-1 and TRBJ2-1 gives the whole variable domain KAGVTQTPRYLIKTRGQQVTLSCSPISGHRSVSWYQQTPGQGLQFLFEYFSETQRNKGNFPGRFSGRQFSNSRSEMNVSTLELGDSALYLCASSTGGLSYNEQFFGPGTRLTVL.

This clone was seen more than once but under ten times. This chain connects TRBV5-1 to TRBJ1-1; D not certain. Germline values: CDR1 SGHRS, CDR2 YFSETQ. V was trimmed by 0 bases and J by 11 bases, leaving 11 bases between them. This CDR3 has 12 residues. The CDR3 sequence: CASSLDREAAFF. The CDR3 DNA reads as TGCGCCAGCAGCTTGGATAGGGAGGCGGCTTTCTTT.

This chain uses TRBV3-1 (or the pseudogene TRBV3-2) with TRBJ1-1, with D possibly TRBD1 on 6 matching bases. The CDR3 totals 15 residues. Per germline, CDR1 LGHDT and CDR2 YNNKEL (reference sequence). V was trimmed by 1 base and J by 7 bases, leaving 16 bases between them. The CDR3 region has the DNA TGTGCCAGCAGCCAAGTAACAGGGTTTTCCGATGAAGCTTTCTTT. The encoded protein is CASSQVTGFSDEAFF.

V and J are TRBV6-4 and TRBJ2-7; perhaps TRBD1 as D (6 bases). CDR1 and CDR2 (germline): MRHNA, SNTAGT. The germline V and J ends were trimmed by 0 bases and 0 bases, with 15 bases remaining between them. This CDR3 comprises 17 residues. The CDR3 bases are TGTGCCAGCAGTGACTCGAGGTGGGGGCCACCCTCCTACGAGCAGTACTTC. Encoded protein: CASSDSRWGPPSYEQYF.

This chain links TRBV7-3 with TRBJ2-2; TRBD1 matches 8 bases. The CDR3 is made up of 16 amino acids. J lost 3 bases, V lost 5 bases, and 8 bases had no gene match. CDR1 and CDR2 from the germline V gene are SGHTA and FQGTGA. The CDR3 sequence: CASSLRQGRYTGELFF. CDR3 coding DNA: TGTGCCAGCAGCCTCCGACAGGGGAGGTACACCGGGGAGCTGTTTTTT.

The J gene is TRBJ2-7, the V gene TRBV6-5; TRBD1 matches 8 bases. After removal of 6 bases from V and 6 bases from J, the junction contained 4 bases not matched to a gene. The CDR3 length is 12 residues. Germline CDR1 is MNHEY and CDR2 is SVGAGI. The CDR3 bases are TGTGCCAGCAGCCAGGGGGCTGGCGAGCAGTACTTC. This codes for CASSQGAGEQYF.

The chain couples TRBV7-9 to TRBJ1-2; D might be TRBD1 (5 bases). V was clipped by 3 bases and J by 4 bases, with 6 bases between them. The germline V gene encodes CDR1 SEHNR and CDR2 FQNEAQ (reference sequence). CDR3 length equals 12 residues. The chain's CDR3 is CASSFTGYGYTF. CDR3 in DNA: TGTGCCAGCAGCTTCACAGGCTATGGCTACACCTTC.

The chain uses TRBV11-2 and TRBJ1-1, with D maybe TRBD1 (6 bases). Germline V gene lookup returns CDR1 SGHAT and CDR2 FQNNGV. The CDR3 has 18 amino acids. Trimming cost V 2 bases and J 0 bases, with 19 bases left between them. CDR3: CASSLKGERAMLNTEAFF. The CDR3 DNA sequence: TGTGCCAGCAGCTTAAAGGGGGAAAGGGCAATGTTGAACACTGAAGCTTTCTTT.

This rearrangement joins TRBV4-1 to TRBJ2-2; maybe TRBD2 (5 bases). The CDR3 sequence is 18 residues long. Germline V lookup: CDR1 MGHRA, CDR2 YSYEKL. The V and J ends lost 0 bases and 2 bases respectively, with 16 bases between them. This CDR3 is CASSQDTRVRLNTGELFF. The CDR3 DNA follows: TGCGCCAGCAGCCAAGATACTAGGGTGAGACTAAACACCGGGGAGCTGTTTTTT.